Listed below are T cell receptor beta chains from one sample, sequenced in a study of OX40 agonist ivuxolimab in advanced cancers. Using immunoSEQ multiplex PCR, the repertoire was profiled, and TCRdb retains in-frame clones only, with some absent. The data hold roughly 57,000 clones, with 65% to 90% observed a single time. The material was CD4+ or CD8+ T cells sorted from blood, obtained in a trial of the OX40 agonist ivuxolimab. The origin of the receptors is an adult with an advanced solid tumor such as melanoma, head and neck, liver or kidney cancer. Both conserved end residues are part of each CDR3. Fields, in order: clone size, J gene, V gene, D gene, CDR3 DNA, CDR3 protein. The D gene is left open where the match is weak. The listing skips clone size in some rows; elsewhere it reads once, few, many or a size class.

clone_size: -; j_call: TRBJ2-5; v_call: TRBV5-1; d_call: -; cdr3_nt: TGCGCCAGCAGCTACAGACAGGAACAAGAGACCCAGTACTTC; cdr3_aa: CASSYRQEQETQYF
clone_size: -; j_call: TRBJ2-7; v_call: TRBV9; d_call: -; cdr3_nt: TGTGCCAGCAGCGCCGCGGAAGGAGTCTACGAGCAGTACTTC; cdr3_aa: CASSAAEGVYEQYF
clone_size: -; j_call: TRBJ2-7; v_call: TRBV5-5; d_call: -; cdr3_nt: TGTGCCAGCAGCTTGAGAAGGGACGCTCTCTACGAGCAGTACTTC; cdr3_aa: CASSLRRDALYEQYF
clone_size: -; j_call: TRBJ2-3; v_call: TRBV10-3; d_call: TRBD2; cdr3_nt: TGTGCCATCAGTGAGTCCGCGGGGGGCACAGATACGCAGTATTTT; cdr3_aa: CAISESAGGTDTQYF
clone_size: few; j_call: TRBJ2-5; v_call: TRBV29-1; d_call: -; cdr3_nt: TGCAGCGTTGGGGAATCTTCGCTCGGAGAGACCCAGTACTTC; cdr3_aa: CSVGESSLGETQYF
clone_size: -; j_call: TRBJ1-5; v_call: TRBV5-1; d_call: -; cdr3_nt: TGCGCCAGCAGCTTGGGTCCGAGCCAGCCCCAGCATTTT; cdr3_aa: CASSLGPSQPQHF
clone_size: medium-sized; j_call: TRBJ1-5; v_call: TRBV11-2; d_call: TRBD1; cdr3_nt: TGTGCCAGCAGCGTGACAGGGGAGGGACAGCCCCAGCATTTT; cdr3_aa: CASSVTGEGQPQHF
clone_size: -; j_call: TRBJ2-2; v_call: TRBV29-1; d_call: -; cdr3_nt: TGCAGCGTTGAAGGGAAGGGCGGGACGAACACCGGGGAGCTGTTTTTT; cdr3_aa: CSVEGKGGTNTGELFF
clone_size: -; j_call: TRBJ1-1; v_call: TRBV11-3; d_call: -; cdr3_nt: TGTGCCAGCAGCTTAGTTGCGGGGAGCACTGAAGCTTTCTTT; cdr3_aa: CASSLVAGSTEAFF
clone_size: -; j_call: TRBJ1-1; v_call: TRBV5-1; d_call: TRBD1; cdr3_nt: TGCGCCAGCAGCTTGGTACAGGGGGCTCGTGACACTGAAGCTTTCTTT; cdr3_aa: CASSLVQGARDTEAFF
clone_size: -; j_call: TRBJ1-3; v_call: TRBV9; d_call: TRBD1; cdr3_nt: TGTGCCAGCAGCGAAGGACAGGGTTACGGAAACACCATATATTTT; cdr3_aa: CASSEGQGYGNTIYF
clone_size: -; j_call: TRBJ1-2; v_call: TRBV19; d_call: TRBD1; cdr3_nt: TGTGCCAGTACCATACCCCTAGGGACAGGGGCTATCGGCTACACCTTC; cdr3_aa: CASTIPLGTGAIGYTF
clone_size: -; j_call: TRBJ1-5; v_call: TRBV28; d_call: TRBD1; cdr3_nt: TGTGCCAGCAGCAGCGTACAGGGGCTCAATCAGCCCCAGCATTTT; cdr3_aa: CASSSVQGLNQPQHF
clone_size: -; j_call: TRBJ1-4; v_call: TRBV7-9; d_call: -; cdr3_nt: TGTGCCAGCAGCCGTGGAACTACCGCAACTAATGAAAAACTGTTTTTT; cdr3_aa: CASSRGTTATNEKLFF
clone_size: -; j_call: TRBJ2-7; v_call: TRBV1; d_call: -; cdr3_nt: TGCACCAGCAGCCAGATAGCGGGGGGAAGCTACGAGCAGTACTTC; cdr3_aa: CTSSQIAGGSYEQYF
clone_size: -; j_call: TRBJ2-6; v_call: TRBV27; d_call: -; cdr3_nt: TGTGCCAGCAAGGCCTCCGTCTCTGGGGCCAACGTCCTGACTTTC; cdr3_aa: CASKASVSGANVLTF
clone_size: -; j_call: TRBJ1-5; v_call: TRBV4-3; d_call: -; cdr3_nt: TGCGCCAGCAGCCAAGATGGGAGGGGGGGCAATCAGCCCCAGCATTTT; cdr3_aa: CASSQDGRGGNQPQHF
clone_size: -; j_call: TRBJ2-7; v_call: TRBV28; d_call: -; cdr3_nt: TGTGCCAGCTTGAAGGGTCCCTACGAGCAGTACTTC; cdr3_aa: CASLKGPYEQYF
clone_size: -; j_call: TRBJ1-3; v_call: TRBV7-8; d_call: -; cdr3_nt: TGTGCCAGCAGCTTAGGTAGTGGAAACACCATATATTTT; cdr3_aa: CASSLGSGNTIYF
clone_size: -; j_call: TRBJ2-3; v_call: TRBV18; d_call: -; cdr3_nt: TGTGCCAGCTCACCCGGCCAGCGGAGCACAGATACGCAGTATTTT; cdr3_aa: CASSPGQRSTDTQYF
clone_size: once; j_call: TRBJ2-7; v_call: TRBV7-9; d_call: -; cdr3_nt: TGTGCCAGCAGCTTACTAGGGGACACAAATTCCCTCTACGAGCAGTACTTC; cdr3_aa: CASSLLGDTNSLYEQYF
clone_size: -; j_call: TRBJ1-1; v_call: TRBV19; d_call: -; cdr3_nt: TGTGCCAGTAGTATGTTGAGGTCGACCGAAGCTTTCTTT; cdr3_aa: CASSMLRSTEAFF